The TCR beta chain under discussion was sequenced for a study of blood T cell repertoires in COVID-19 (TCRdb year 2020). Notes on the research overall: Collaborator samples came from the United States, Italy and Spain and covered acute and convalescent phases of COVID-19. A de-identified subject ID, COVID-19 status, age in years and sex were almost always included in the sample metadata. HLA class I and class II types, where available, came from metadata supplied by the sample provider rather than from assay-based typing. The dataset comprised deeply sampled blood TCRbeta repertoires from subjects exposed to, actively infected with, or recovered from COVID-19. The samples were drawn from two sources: the first 160 participants of the ongoing ImmuneRACE study, and fewer than 1,500 subjects contributed by 6 global collaborators. The repertoires were released in a freely available public database meant as a resource for research on the immune response to SARS-CoV-2. The prospective study material was composed of cDNA or gDNA derived from T cells, B-cell-depleted T cells, or PBMCs.

V and J are trimmed by 10 bases and 8 bases, and the gene matches miss 9 bases of the junction. CDR1 MNHNY and CDR2 SVGAGI are derived from the germline V gene (reference sequence). The cysteine opens and the phenylalanine closes a CDR3 of 13 amino acids. Only the CDR3 region is kept as DNA, spanning 39 bases read in frame from base 1. In the prospective study, participants were 18 to 89 years old, resided in 25 or so geographic areas of the United States, and were enrolled through a virtual design. In the prospective study, cohorts were assigned on the basis of participant-reported clinical history obtained from a screening survey and a study questionnaire. Recovered participants in ImmuneRACE Cohort 3 were defined as having two consecutive negative NP/OP PCR tests, clearance from a healthcare professional, or resolution of symptoms. In the prospective study, whole blood, serum and a nasopharyngeal or oropharyngeal swab were collected from each participant by mobile phlebotomists. Additional blood draws and questionnaires over an approximately 2-month period could optionally be provided by prospective study participants. Blood samples from the prospective study were shipped frozen or at room temperature prior to DNA extraction.

A note on this clone: Its target antigen remains unknown. One base away there is no much larger clone; base qualities are not given.

The immunoSEQ Assay, a bias-controlled multiplex PCR, was used to amplify TCRbeta CDR3 regions from genomic DNA. In the source study's methods: The number of nucleated cells in each sample was estimated by amplification of reference gene primers within the assay. To quantify the absolute abundance of each unique TCRbeta CDR3 rearrangement, sequence reads were collapsed and filtered. Productive Simpson clonality was computed per sample as the square root of Simpson's diversity index over productive rearrangements. TCRdb carries this immuneACCESS record with in-frame sequences only. Its versions omit some clonotypes, under half of them owing to an unresolved V gene in the studies checked, with the rest unexplained. The V and J calls and clone size are taken from that table; D and trimming were inferred from the DNA. For this sample there are about 480,000 clones; roughly 90% appear just once. Of the sample, approximately 1.8% is held by the ten largest clones.

Study-wide findings and limitations: How much clinical and demographic metadata was included differed by source and by participant, and the metadata was provided uncurated.

The TCR was taken from a middle-aged woman who had recovered from COVID-19. The chain links TRBV6-6 with TRBJ2-1; 9 bases in the junction line up with TRBD1. The sample was PBMCs or T cells enriched from blood (not recorded which). The CDR3 is CATVDRGDDEQFF. The DNA is TGTGCCACCGTCGACAGGGGGGACGATGAGCAGTTCTTC.